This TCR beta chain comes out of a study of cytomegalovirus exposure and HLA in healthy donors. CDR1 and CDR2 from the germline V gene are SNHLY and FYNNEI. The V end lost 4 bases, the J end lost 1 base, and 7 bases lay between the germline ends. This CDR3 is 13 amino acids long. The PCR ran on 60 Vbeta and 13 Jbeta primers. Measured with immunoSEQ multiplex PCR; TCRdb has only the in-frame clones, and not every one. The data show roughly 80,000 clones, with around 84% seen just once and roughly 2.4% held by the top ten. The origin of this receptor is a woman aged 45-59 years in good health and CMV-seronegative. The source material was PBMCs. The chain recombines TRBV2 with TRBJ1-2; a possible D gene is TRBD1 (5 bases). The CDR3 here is CASSGTLNYGYTF. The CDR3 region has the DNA TGTGCCAGCAGTGGGACACTTAACTATGGCTACACCTTC.